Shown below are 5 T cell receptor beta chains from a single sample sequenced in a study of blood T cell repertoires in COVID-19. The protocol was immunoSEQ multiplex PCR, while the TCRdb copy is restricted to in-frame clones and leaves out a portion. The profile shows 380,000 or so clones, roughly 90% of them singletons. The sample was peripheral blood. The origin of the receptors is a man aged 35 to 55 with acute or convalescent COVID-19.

The CDR3 region is CASRGAVGNEQFF. DNA of the CDR3: TGTGCCAGCAGGGGAGCAGTGGGCAATGAGCAGTTCTTC. The chain joins TRBV2 to TRBJ2-1, with a possible D match to TRBD2 (5 bases). The CDR3 is made up of 13 amino acids. V lost 6 bases and J 6 bases, leaving 12 bases between the germline ends. Germline CDR1 and CDR2: SNHLY and FYNNEI.

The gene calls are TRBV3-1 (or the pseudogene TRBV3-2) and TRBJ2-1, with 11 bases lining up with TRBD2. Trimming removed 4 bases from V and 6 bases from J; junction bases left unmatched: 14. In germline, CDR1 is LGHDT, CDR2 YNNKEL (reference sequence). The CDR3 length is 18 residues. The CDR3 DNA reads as TGTGCCAGCAGCCTTCATCGTGAACTAGCGGGGGCGGTCAATGAGCAGTTCTTC. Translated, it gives CASSLHRELAGAVNEQFF.

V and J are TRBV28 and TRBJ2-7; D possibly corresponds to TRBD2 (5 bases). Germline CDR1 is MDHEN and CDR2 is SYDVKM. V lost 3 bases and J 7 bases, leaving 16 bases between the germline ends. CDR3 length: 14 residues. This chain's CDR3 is CASSFLSGYGEQYF. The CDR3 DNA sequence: TGTGCCAGCAGTTTCTTGTCGGGATACGGGGAGCAGTACTTC. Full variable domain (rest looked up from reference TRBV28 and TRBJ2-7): DVKVTQSSRYLVKRTGEKVFLECVQDMDHENMFWYRQDPGLGLRLIYFSYDVKMKEKGDIPEGYSVSREKKERFSLILESASTNQTSMYLCASSFLSGYGEQYFGPGTRLTVT.

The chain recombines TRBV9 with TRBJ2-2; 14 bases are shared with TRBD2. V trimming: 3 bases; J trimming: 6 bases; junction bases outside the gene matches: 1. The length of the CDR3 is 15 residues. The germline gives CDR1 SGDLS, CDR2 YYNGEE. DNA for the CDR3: TGTGCCAGCAGCGGACTAGCGGGGGGGTCCGGGGAGCTGTTTTTT. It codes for CASSGLAGGSGELFF.

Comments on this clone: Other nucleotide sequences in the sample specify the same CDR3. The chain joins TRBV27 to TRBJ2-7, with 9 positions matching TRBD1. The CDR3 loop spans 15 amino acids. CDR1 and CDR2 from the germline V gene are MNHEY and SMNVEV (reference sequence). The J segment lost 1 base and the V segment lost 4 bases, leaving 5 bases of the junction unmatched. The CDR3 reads CASSSPGQGSYEQYF. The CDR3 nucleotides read TGTGCCAGCAGTTCTCCGGGACAGGGTTCCTACGAGCAGTACTTC.